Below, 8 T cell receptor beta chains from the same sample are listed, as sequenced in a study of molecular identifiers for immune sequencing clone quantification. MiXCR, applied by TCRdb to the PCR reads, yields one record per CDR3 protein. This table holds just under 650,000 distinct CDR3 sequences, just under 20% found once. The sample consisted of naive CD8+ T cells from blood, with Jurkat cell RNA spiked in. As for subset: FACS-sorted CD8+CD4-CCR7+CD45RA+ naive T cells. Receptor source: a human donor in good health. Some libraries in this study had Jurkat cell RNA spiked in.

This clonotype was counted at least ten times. The CDR3 is CASSPGLAGGGGETQYF. The CDR3 DNA follows: TGTGCCAGCAGTCCGGGACTAGCGGGAGGCGGGGGAGAGACCCAGTACTTC. This chain connects TRBV12-3 or TRBV12-4 to TRBJ2-5; TRBD2 matches at 15 bases. The CDR3 consists of 17 residues. Losses at the gene ends were 5 bases for V and 4 bases for J; bases not matched to a gene: 8.

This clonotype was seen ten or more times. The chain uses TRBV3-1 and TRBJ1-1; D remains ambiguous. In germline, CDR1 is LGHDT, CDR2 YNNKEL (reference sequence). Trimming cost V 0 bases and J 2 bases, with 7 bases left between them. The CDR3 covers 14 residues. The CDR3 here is CASSQETANTEAFF. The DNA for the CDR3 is TGTGCCAGCAGCCAAGAAACGGCCAACACTGAAGCTTTCTTT.

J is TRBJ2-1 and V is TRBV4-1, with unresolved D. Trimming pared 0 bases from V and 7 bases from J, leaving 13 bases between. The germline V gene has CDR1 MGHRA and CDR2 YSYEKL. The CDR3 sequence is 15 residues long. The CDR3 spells CASSQDRSRSNEQFF. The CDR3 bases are TGCGCCAGCAGCCAAGATAGGTCCAGGTCAAATGAGCAGTTCTTC.

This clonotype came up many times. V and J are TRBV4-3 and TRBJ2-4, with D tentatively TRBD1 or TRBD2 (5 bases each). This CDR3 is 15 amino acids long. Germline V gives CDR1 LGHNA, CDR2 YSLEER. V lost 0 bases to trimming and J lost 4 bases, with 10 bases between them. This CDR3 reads CASSQERGVKNIQYF. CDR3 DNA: TGCGCCAGCAGCCAAGAGAGAGGGGTGAAAAACATTCAGTACTTC.

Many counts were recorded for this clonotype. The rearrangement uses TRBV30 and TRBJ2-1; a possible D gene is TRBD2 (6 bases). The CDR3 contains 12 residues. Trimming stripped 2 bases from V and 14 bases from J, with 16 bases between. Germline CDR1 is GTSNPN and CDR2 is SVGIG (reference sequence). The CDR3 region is CAWSPAGPAEFF. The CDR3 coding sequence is TGTGCCTGGAGTCCTGCGGGACCCGCGGAGTTCTTC.

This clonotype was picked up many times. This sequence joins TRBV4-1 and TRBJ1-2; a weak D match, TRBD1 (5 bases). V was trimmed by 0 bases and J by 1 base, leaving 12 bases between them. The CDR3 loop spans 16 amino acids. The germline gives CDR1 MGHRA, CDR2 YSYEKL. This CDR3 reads CASSQETGAYNYGYTF. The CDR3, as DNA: TGCGCCAGCAGCCAAGAAACAGGCGCCTATAACTATGGCTACACCTTC.

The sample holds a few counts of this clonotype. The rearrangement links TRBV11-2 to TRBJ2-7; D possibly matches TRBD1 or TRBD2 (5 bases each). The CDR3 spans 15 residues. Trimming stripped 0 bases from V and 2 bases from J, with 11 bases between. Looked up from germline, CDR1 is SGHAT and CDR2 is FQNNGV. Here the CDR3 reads CASSLDRGRAYEQYF. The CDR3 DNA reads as TGTGCCAGCAGCTTAGATCGGGGCAGGGCCTACGAGCAGTACTTC.

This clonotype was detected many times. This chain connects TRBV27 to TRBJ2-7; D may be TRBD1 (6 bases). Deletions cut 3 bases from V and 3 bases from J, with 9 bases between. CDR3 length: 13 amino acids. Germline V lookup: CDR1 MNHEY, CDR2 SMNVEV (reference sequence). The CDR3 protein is CASSFGQIYEQYF. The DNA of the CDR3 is TGTGCCAGCAGTTTTGGACAGATCTACGAGCAGTACTTC.